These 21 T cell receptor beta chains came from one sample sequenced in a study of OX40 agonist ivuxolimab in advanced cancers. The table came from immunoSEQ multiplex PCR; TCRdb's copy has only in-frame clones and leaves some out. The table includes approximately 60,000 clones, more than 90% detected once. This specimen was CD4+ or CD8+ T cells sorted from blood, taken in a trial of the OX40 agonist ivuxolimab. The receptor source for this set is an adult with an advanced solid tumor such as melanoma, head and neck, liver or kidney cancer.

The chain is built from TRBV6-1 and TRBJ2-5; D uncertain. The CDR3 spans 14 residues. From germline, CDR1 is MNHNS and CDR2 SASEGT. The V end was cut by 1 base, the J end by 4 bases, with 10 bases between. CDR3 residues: CASSEVLVGETQYF. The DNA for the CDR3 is TGTGCCAGCAGTGAAGTTCTGGTGGGAGAGACCCAGTACTTC.

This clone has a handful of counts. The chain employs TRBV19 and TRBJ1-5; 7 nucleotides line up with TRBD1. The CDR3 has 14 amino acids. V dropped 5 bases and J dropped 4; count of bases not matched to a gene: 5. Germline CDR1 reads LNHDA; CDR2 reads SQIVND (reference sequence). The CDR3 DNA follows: TGTGCCAGTAGTTATGGGGACAGAAATCAGCCCCAGCATTTT. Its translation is CASSYGDRNQPQHF.

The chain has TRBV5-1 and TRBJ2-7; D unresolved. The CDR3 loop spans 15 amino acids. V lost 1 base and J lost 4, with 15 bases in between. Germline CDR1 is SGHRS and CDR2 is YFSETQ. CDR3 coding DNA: TGCGCCAGCAGCTTGAGTGGGGATATTGGGTACGAGCAGTACTTC. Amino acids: CASSLSGDIGYEQYF.

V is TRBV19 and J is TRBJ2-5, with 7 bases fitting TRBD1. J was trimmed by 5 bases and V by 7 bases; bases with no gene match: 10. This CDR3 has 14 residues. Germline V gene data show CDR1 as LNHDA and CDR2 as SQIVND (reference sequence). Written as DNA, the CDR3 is TGTGCCAGTACCAGAGGGGGCGGCCTGGAGACCCAGTACTTC. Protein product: CASTRGGGLETQYF.

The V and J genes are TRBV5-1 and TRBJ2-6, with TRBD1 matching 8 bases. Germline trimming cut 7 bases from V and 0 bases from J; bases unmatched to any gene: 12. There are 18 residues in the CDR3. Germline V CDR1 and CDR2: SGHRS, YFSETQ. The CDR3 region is CASLYSGTGSSGANVLTF. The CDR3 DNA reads TGCGCCAGCTTATACTCCGGGACAGGCAGCTCTGGGGCCAACGTCCTGACTTTC. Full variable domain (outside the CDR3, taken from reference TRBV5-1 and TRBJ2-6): KAGVTQTPRYLIKTRGQQVTLSCSPISGHRSVSWYQQTPGQGLQFLFEYFSETQRNKGNFPGRFSGRQFSNSRSEMNVSTLELGDSALYLCASLYSGTGSSGANVLTFGAGSRLTVL.

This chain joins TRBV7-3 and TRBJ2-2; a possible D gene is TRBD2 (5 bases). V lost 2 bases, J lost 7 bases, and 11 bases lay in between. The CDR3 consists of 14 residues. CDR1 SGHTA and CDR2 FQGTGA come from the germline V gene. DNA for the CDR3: TGTGCCAGCAGCTTAGGATTTGAGGGCGGGGAGCTGTTTTTT. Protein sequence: CASSLGFEGGELFF.

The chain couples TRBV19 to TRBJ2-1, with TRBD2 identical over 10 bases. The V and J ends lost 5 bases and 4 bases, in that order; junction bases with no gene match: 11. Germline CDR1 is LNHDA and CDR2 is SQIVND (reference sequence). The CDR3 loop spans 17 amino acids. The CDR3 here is CASSPTGALAGYNEQFF. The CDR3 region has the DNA TGTGCCAGTAGTCCTACAGGGGCACTAGCGGGATACAATGAGCAGTTCTTC.

CDR3 coding DNA: TGTGCCAGCAGCTCACAGGACAGGGGAGACACAGATACGCAGTATTTT. It yields the protein CASSSQDRGDTDTQYF. The V and J genes are TRBV5-5 and TRBJ2-3; TRBD1 matches 9 bases. Germline V gene lookup returns CDR1 SGHKS and CDR2 YYEKEE (reference sequence). This CDR3 region has 16 residues. The junction had 7 bases not matched to a gene; V was cut back by 3 bases and J by 2 bases.

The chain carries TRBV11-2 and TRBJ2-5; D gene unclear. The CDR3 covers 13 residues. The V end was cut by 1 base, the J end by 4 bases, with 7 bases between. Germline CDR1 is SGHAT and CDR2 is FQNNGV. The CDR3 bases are TGTGCCAGCAGCTTAGTTCATGGAGAGACCCAGTACTTC. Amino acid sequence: CASSLVHGETQYF.

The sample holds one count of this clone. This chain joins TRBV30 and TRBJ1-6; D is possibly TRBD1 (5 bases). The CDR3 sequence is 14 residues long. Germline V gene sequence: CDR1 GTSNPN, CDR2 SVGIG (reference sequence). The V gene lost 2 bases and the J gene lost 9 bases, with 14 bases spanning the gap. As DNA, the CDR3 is TGTGCCTGGAGTAGCGGGTCGGGGGGTTCACCCCTCCACTTT. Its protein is CAWSSGSGGSPLHF.

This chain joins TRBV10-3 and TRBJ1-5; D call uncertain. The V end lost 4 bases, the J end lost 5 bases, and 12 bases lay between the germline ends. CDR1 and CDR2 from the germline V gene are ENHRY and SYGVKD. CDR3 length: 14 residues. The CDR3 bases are TGTGCCATCAGTGCAACAGCCCATGATCAGCCCCAGCATTTT. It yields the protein CAISATAHDQPQHF.

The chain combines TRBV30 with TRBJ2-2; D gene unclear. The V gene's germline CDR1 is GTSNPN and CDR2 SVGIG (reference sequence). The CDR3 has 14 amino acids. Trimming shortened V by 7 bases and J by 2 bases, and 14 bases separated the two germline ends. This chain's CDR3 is CAYLQGSNTGELFF. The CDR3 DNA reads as TGTGCCTACCTTCAAGGGTCCAACACCGGGGAGCTGTTTTTT.

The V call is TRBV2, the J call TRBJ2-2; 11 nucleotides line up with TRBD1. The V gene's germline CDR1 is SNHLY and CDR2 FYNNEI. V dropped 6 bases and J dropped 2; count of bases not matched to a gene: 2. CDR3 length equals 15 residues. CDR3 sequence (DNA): TGTGCCAGCAGCGGGACAGGGGGTAACACCGGGGAGCTGTTTTTT. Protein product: CASSGTGGNTGELFF.

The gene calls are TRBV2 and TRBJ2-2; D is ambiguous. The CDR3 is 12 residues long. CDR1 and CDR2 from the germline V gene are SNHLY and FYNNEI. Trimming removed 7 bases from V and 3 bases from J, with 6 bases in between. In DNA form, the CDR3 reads TGTGCCAGCAATTTGGACACCGGGGAGCTGTTTTTT. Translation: CASNLDTGELFF.

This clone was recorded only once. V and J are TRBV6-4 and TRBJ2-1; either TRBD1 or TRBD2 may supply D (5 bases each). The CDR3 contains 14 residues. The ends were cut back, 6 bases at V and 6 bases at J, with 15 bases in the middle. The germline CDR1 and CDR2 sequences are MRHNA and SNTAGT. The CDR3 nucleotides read TGTGCCAGCAGCCCAGGGTATGGAGGCAATGAGCAGTTCTTC. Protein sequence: CASSPGYGGNEQFF.

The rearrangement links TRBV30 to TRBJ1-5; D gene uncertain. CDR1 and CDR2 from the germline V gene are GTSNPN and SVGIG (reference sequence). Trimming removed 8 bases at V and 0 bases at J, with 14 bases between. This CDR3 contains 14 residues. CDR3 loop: CAPPLVYSNQPQHF. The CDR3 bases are TGTGCCCCCCCCCTAGTTTATAGCAATCAGCCCCAGCATTTT.

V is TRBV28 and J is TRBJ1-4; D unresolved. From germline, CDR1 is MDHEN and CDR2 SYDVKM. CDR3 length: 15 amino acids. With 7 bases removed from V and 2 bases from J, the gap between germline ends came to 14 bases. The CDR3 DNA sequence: TGTGCCAGCACCTCAGGAGGAGCGACTAATGAAAAACTGTTTTTT. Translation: CASTSGGATNEKLFF.

The CDR3 DNA is TGTGCCAGTAGTACTCGGGACAGGAATCAGCCCCAGCATTTT. This encodes CASSTRDRNQPQHF. The chain links TRBV19 to TRBJ1-5, with TRBD1 identical over 8 bases. Per the germline V gene, CDR1 is LNHDA and CDR2 is SQIVND (reference sequence). CDR3 length: 14 amino acids. V was pared by 4 bases and J by 4 bases, with 3 bases of the junction left unmatched.

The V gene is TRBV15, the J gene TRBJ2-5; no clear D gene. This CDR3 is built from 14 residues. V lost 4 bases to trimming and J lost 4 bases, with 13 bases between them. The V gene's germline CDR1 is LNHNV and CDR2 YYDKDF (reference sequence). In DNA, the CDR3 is TGTGCCACCAGCACCGGTTGGAGTGGAGAGACCCAGTACTTC. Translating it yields CATSTGWSGETQYF. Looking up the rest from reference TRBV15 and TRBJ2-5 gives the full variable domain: DAMVIQNPRYQVTQFGKPVTLSCSQTLNHNVMYWYQQKSSQAPKLLFHYYDKDFNNEADTPDNFQSRRPNTSFCFLDIRSPGLGDTAMYLCATSTGWSGETQYFGPGTRLLVL.

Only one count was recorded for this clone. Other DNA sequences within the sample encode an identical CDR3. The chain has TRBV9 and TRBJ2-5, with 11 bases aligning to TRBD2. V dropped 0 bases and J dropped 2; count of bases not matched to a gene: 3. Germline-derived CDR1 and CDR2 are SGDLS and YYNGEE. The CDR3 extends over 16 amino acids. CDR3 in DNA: TGTGCCAGCAGCGTAGGCCTAGCGGGGGGTCAAGAGACCCAGTACTTC. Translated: CASSVGLAGGQETQYF.

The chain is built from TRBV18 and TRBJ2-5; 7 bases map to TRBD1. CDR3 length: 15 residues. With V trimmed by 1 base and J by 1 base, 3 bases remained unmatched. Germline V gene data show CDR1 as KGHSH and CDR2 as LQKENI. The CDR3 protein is CASSPLGQRQETQYF. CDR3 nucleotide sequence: TGTGCCAGCTCACCACTGGGACAGCGCCAAGAGACCCAGTACTTC.